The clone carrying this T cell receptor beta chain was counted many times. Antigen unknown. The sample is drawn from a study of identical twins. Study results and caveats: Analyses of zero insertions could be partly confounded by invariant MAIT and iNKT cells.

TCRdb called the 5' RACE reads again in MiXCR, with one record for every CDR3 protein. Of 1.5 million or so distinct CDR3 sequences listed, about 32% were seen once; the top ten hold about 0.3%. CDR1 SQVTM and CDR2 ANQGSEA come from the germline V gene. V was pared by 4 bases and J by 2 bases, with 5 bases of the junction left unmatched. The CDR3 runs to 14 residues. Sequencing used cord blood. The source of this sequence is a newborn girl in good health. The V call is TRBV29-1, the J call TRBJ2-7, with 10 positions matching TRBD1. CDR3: CSVATGTGAYEQYF. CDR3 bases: TGCAGCGTTGCAACTGGGACAGGGGCCTACGAGCAGTACTTC.